These 17 T cell receptor beta chains originate from one sample sequenced in a study of blood T cell repertoires in COVID-19. The data were produced by immunoSEQ multiplex PCR, yet TCRdb's version contains in-frame clones alone and is incomplete. Of nearly 60,000 clones listed, 90% are singletons. What was sequenced was peripheral blood. The receptors were sampled from a man between 60 and 70 years old with active COVID-19.

The chain is built from TRBV7-9 and TRBJ2-1, with 12 bases aligning to TRBD2. With V trimmed by 6 bases and J by 2 bases, 8 bases remained unmatched. This CDR3 is 17 amino acids long. Germline CDR1 SEHNR, CDR2 FQNEAQ (reference sequence). The CDR3, as DNA: TGTGCCAGCAGACCTAGGACTAGCGGGGATACCTACAATGAGCAGTTCTTC. Protein: CASRPRTSGDTYNEQFF.

The chain is built from TRBV5-8 and TRBJ2-2; 7 nucleotides match TRBD1. This CDR3 region has 15 residues. In germline, CDR1 is SGHTS, CDR2 YDEGEE. V gave up 5 bases and J gave up 0 bases; unmatched junction bases: 4. The CDR3 is CASSGDRSNTGELFF. CDR3 coding DNA: TGTGCCAGCAGTGGGGACAGATCGAACACCGGGGAGCTGTTTTTT.

V is TRBV30 and J is TRBJ1-2, with D possibly being TRBD1 (5 bases). CDR3 length: 12 residues. Per the germline V gene, CDR1 is GTSNPN and CDR2 is SVGIG (reference sequence). V was shortened by 4 bases and J by 6 bases, with 12 bases between the two germline ends. The CDR3 region has the DNA TGTGCCTGGACAACGGGGGTAAATGGCTACACCTTC. Amino acids: CAWTTGVNGYTF.

The chain uses TRBV7-8 and TRBJ2-1; weak D call: TRBD1 (6 bases). V lost 1 base, J lost 5 bases, and 9 bases lay in between. This CDR3 has 14 amino acids. Germline CDR1 reads SGHVS; CDR2 reads FQNEAQ. The CDR3 protein is CASSLVGGHNEQFF. Here the CDR3 DNA reads TGTGCCAGCAGCTTAGTAGGGGGACACAATGAGCAGTTCTTC.

The V gene is TRBV19, the J gene TRBJ2-1; D possibly corresponds to TRBD1 (6 bases). CDR3 length: 14 residues. Germline values: CDR1 LNHDA, CDR2 SQIVND (reference sequence). The V end lost 7 bases, the J end lost 8 bases, and 18 bases lay between the germline ends. The CDR3 DNA reads as TGTGCCAGTAACCCAGGGGATCCCTGGGATGAGCAGTTCTTC. Translating gives CASNPGDPWDEQFF.

V gene TRBV11-1 combines with J gene TRBJ2-7; maybe TRBD2 (6 bases). V was shortened by 1 base and J by 1 base, with 11 bases between the two germline ends. The CDR3 is made up of 15 amino acids. Germline V gene sequence: CDR1 SGHAT, CDR2 FQDESV (reference sequence). The CDR3 DNA is TGTGCCAGCAGCTTAGAACCGGGAGATTCCTACGAGCAGTACTTC. This codes for CASSLEPGDSYEQYF.

V is TRBV27 and J is TRBJ2-3; D gene unclear. The germline V gene has CDR1 MNHEY and CDR2 SMNVEV (reference sequence). CDR3 size: 12 residues. Trimming took off 5 bases at V and 7 bases at J, with 10 bases between the two ends. The CDR3 here is CASSPDWYTQYF. The CDR3 nucleotides read TGTGCCAGCAGTCCTGACTGGTATACGCAGTATTTT.

The chain has TRBV14 and TRBJ1-1; D call uncertain. The germline gives CDR1 SGHDN, CDR2 FVKESK. The CDR3 length is 13 residues. V was clipped by 1 base and J by 5 bases, with 8 bases between them. Here the CDR3 DNA reads TGTGCCAGCAGCCAAGGGAGGCTTACTGAAGCTTTCTTT. Protein: CASSQGRLTEAFF.

This clone has a single count. This rearrangement joins TRBV7-2 to TRBJ1-1; D is unresolved. Looked up from germline, CDR1 is SGHTA and CDR2 is FQGNSA. The CDR3 spans 12 residues. The germline V and J ends were trimmed by 3 bases and 6 bases, with 8 bases remaining between them. CDR3 residues: CASSFGSPEAFF. CDR3 DNA sequence: TGTGCCAGCAGCTTCGGTTCCCCTGAAGCTTTCTTT.

This clone was observed a single time. The chain employs TRBV7-9 and TRBJ2-5, with unresolved D. The V gene lost 4 bases and the J gene lost 7 bases, with 7 bases spanning the gap. There are 11 residues in the CDR3. Germline V lookup: CDR1 SEHNR, CDR2 FQNEAQ (reference sequence). The CDR3 protein is CASSSGGTQYF. The CDR3 DNA reads as TGTGCCAGCAGCTCCGGTGGGACCCAGTACTTC.

The rearrangement links TRBV19 to TRBJ2-2; TRBD1 aligns across 9 bases. With V trimmed by 6 bases and J by 5 bases, 7 bases remained unmatched. The length of the CDR3 is 15 residues. The germline V gene encodes CDR1 LNHDA and CDR2 SQIVND (reference sequence). CDR3 nucleotides: TGTGCCAGTAGCGCGGGACAGGGTAGGACCGGGGAGCTGTTTTTT. Translated, it gives CASSAGQGRTGELFF.

The chain recombines TRBV5-1 with TRBJ2-1; D is ambiguous. This CDR3 region has 12 residues. Looked up from germline, CDR1 is SGHRS and CDR2 is YFSETQ. V lost 2 bases and J lost 8, with 8 bases in between. This CDR3 reads CASSFSQDEQFF. CDR3 coding DNA: TGCGCCAGCAGCTTTTCCCAGGATGAGCAGTTCTTC.

The chain has TRBV4-3 and TRBJ2-3; 12 nucleotides agree with TRBD2. Trimming removed 3 bases from V and 2 bases from J; junction bases left unmatched: 15. The CDR3 loop spans 20 amino acids. The germline V gene encodes CDR1 LGHNA and CDR2 YSLEER. The CDR3 DNA reads as TGCGCCAGCAGCCAGGAGCTGGGACTAGCGGGCCTACGGTACACAGATACGCAGTATTTT. It codes for CASSQELGLAGLRYTDTQYF.

This clone came up a few times. This chain joins TRBV3-1 (or the pseudogene TRBV3-2) and TRBJ2-3, with D possibly being TRBD1 (5 bases). This CDR3 has 13 residues. The V end was cut by 4 bases, the J end by 5 bases, with 10 bases between. Germline assignment: CDR1 LGHDT and CDR2 YNNKEL (reference sequence). The CDR3 DNA follows: TGTGCCAGCAGCCGAATAAGGGGAGATACGCAGTATTTT. Translated: CASSRIRGDTQYF.

This clone was picked up one time. The chain joins TRBV9 to TRBJ1-6; 9 bases fit TRBD1. Germline CDR1 is SGDLS and CDR2 is YYNGEE. This CDR3 spans 15 amino acids. V was pared by 3 bases and J by 6 bases, with 4 bases of the junction left unmatched. CDR3 sequence reads: CASSAGQGSNSPLHF. In nucleotides, the CDR3 is TGTGCCAGCAGCGCAGGACAGGGGTCTAATTCACCCCTCCACTTT. The full variable domain, its missing parts supplied by reference TRBV9 and TRBJ1-6, is DSGVTQTPKHLITATGQRVTLRCSPRSGDLSVYWYQQSLDQGLQFLIQYYNGEERAKGNILERFSAQQFPDLHSELNLSSLELGDSALYFCASSAGQGSNSPLHFGNGTRLTVT.

The chain combines TRBV20-1 with TRBJ2-5; D not resolved. The CDR3 is made up of 10 amino acids. Germline CDR1 DFQATT, CDR2 SNEGSKA (reference sequence). V was shortened by 5 bases and J by 5 bases, with 6 bases between the two germline ends. The CDR3 here is CSAGQETQYF. Here the CDR3 DNA reads TGCAGTGCTGGGCAGGAGACCCAGTACTTC.

The chain combines TRBV6-4 with TRBJ2-1; tentatively, D is TRBD1 (6 bases). The CDR3 sequence is 16 residues long. Germline CDR1 and CDR2: MRHNA and SNTAGT. The V end was cut by 3 bases, the J end by 1 base, with 13 bases between. The CDR3 DNA follows: TGTGCCAGCAGTGAGGGGGCTGACAAGTCCTACAATGAGCAGTTCTTC. Its translation: CASSEGADKSYNEQFF.